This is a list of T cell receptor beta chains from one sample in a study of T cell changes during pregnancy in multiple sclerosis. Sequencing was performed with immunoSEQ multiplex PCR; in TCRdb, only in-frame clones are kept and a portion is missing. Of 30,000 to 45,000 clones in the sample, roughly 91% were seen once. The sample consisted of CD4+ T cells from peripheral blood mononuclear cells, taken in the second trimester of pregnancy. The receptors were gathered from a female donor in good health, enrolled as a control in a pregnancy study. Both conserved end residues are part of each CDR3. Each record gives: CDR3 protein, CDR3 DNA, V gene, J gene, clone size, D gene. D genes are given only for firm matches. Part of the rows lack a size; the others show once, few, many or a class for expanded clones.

CSGTQGATIYF	TGCAGCGGAACACAGGGGGCTACCATATATTTT	TRBV29-1	TRBJ1-3	NA	TRBD1
CASSEVPGQGGLHF	TGTGCCAGCAGTGAAGTGCCGGGACAGGGGGGCCTCCACTTT	TRBV6-1	TRBJ1-6	NA	TRBD1
CASIKTGSDIQYF	TGTGCCAGCATCAAGACAGGGTCGGACATTCAGTACTTC	TRBV6-5	TRBJ2-4	NA	TRBD1
CATSRAGPAFSGELFF	TGTGCCACCAGCAGAGCGGGTCCCGCCTTTAGCGGGGAGCTGTTTTTT	TRBV15	TRBJ2-2	NA	NA
CASSPPQPFSPGAYNSPLHF	TGTGCCAGCAGCCCCCCTCAACCTTTTTCCCCGGGGGCCTATAATTCACCCCTCCACTTT	TRBV11-3	TRBJ1-6	NA	NA
CASSIVRDLGYGYTF	TGTGCCAGTAGTATAGTCCGGGATCTGGGATATGGCTACACCTTC	TRBV19	TRBJ1-2	NA	NA
CAISETSGSTDTQYF	TGTGCCATCAGTGAGACTAGCGGTAGCACAGATACGCAGTATTTT	TRBV10-3	TRBJ2-3	NA	TRBD2
CATTEGALNEQYF	TGTGCCACCACGGAGGGGGCGCTGAACGAGCAGTACTTC	TRBV5-6	TRBJ2-7	NA	NA
CASSEWAAKTEAFF	TGTGCCAGCAGTGAATGGGCAGCAAAGACGGAAGCTTTCTTT	TRBV6-1	TRBJ1-1	NA	NA
CASRSPSGSIDEQFF	TGCGCCAGCAGAAGTCCCAGCGGGAGTATCGATGAGCAGTTCTTC	TRBV5-1	TRBJ2-1	NA	TRBD2
CASIGQESQPQHF	TGTGCCAGCATAGGACAGGAAAGTCAGCCCCAGCATTTT	TRBV28	TRBJ1-5	NA	TRBD1
CASSLTSGSANEQFF	TGTGCCAGCAGTTTGACTAGCGGGAGTGCCAATGAGCAGTTCTTC	TRBV27	TRBJ2-1	few	TRBD2
CASSPSGGAGETQYF	TGTGCCAGTAGTCCCAGCGGGGGGGCCGGGGAGACCCAGTACTTC	TRBV19	TRBJ2-5	NA	TRBD2
CASSLIGGVGTEAFF	TGTGCCAGCAGCTTGATAGGAGGGGTGGGCACTGAAGCTTTCTTT	TRBV5-5	TRBJ1-1	NA	NA
CASRAGHGNTIYF	TGTGCCAGCAGAGCGGGCCATGGAAACACCATATATTTT	TRBV27	TRBJ1-3	NA	NA
CASSAGTGSGYTF	TGTGCCAGCAGCGCCGGGACAGGGTCTGGCTACACCTTC	TRBV9	TRBJ1-2	NA	TRBD1
CASGTMGGKTNYGYTF	TGTGCCAGCGGCACAATGGGGGGGAAAACTAACTATGGCTACACCTTC	TRBV7-9	TRBJ1-2	NA	NA
CATRAGSNEKLFF	TGTGCCACCCGCGCGGGATCTAATGAAAAACTGTTTTTT	TRBV11-2	TRBJ1-4	NA	NA
CASRRTGTGVYNEQFF	TGTGCCAGCAGACGAACCGGGACAGGGGTGTACAATGAGCAGTTCTTC	TRBV7-2	TRBJ2-1	NA	TRBD1
CASSPGQGRAKLFF	TGTGCCAGCAGTCCTGGACAGGGTCGAGCAAAACTGTTTTTT	TRBV28	TRBJ1-4	NA	TRBD1
CASSFGLADLAVIAKNIQYF	TGTGCCAGCAGTTTTGGGCTCGCGGACTTAGCTGTAATAGCCAAAAACATTCAGTACTTC	TRBV28	TRBJ2-4	NA	NA
CASSLSGFNEKLFF	TGTGCCAGCAGTTTAAGCGGATTTAATGAAAAACTGTTTTTT	TRBV28	TRBJ1-4	NA	NA
CASSPTPGQIFEQFF	TGTGCCAGTAGCCCGACCCCGGGACAAATATTTGAGCAGTTCTTC	TRBV19	TRBJ2-1	once	NA
CASSLAGGRYEQYF	TGTGCCAGCAGCTTGGCGGGGGGCCGTTACGAGCAGTACTTC	TRBV5-4	TRBJ2-7	few	NA
CASSESSALNDEKLFF	TGTGCCAGCAGTGAGTCGAGCGCCCTAAACGATGAAAAACTGTTTTTT	TRBV2	TRBJ1-4	NA	NA
CASSYSGGPGEAFF	TGTGCCAGCAGTTACTCCGGGGGGCCGGGTGAAGCTTTCTTT	TRBV6-5	TRBJ1-1	once	NA
CASSRGRQNTEAFF	TGCGCCAGCAGCCGAGGGAGGCAGAACACTGAAGCTTTCTTT	TRBV5-1	TRBJ1-1	NA	NA
CASSPDFFSYEQYF	TGTGCCAGCAGCCCGGACTTTTTCTCCTACGAGCAGTACTTC	TRBV5-6	TRBJ2-7	NA	NA
CAISEPPQRRADTQYF	TGTGCCATCAGTGAGCCCCCCCAGCGGCGAGCAGATACGCAGTATTTT	TRBV10-3	TRBJ2-3	once	NA
CASSFSRGREKLFF	TGTGCCAGCAGCTTTTCCAGGGGGCGTGAAAAACTGTTTTTT	TRBV7-6	TRBJ1-4	NA	TRBD1
CASSFGLGLDHEQYF	TGCGCCAGCAGCTTCGGACTAGGCCTTGATCACGAGCAGTACTTC	TRBV5-1	TRBJ2-7	NA	TRBD2
CASSLSTPNTGELFF	TGTGCCAGCAGTTTGAGCACTCCGAACACCGGGGAGCTGTTTTTT	TRBV27	TRBJ2-2	few	NA